The 28 T cell receptor beta chains below all came from one sample that was sequenced in a study of blood T cell repertoires in COVID-19. This table comes from immunoSEQ multiplex PCR, and its TCRdb copy is limited to in-frame clones, with some not included. This repertoire shows about 60,000 clones, 82% found once; its top ten account for roughly 39%. Sequencing used peripheral blood. These receptors originate from a human donor in a cohort sampled during active COVID-19.

The chain recombines TRBV27 with TRBJ1-5; unclear D gene. This CDR3 spans 14 amino acids. V lost 4 bases to trimming and J lost 5 bases, with 12 bases between them. The germline CDR1 and CDR2 sequences are MNHEY and SMNVEV (reference sequence). This CDR3 is CASSSPGSDQPQHF. CDR3 in DNA: TGTGCCAGCAGTTCTCCGGGTTCGGATCAGCCCCAGCATTTT.

V gene TRBV5-4 combines with J gene TRBJ1-3, with D tentatively TRBD1 (6 bases). Germline V gene lookup returns CDR1 SGHNT and CDR2 YYREEE (reference sequence). CDR3 length equals 14 residues. The V end was cut by 7 bases, the J end by 0 bases, with 11 bases between. The CDR3 DNA is TGTGCCAGCGGCCAAGGGGGCTCTGGAAACACCATATATTTT. This gives the protein CASGQGGSGNTIYF. The variable domain in full, with the rest retrieved from reference TRBV5-4 and TRBJ1-3, is ETGVTQSPTHLIKTRGQQVTLRCSSQSGHNTVSWYQQALGQGPQFIFQYYREEENGRGNFPPRFSGLQFPNYSSELNVNALELDDSALYLCASGQGGSGNTIYFGEGSWLTVV.

This rearrangement joins TRBV5-4 to TRBJ2-1, with TRBD2 as a possible D gene (6 bases). Trimming stripped 2 bases from V and 7 bases from J, with 19 bases between. The length of the CDR3 is 16 residues. CDR1 and CDR2 (germline): SGHNT, YYREEE (reference sequence). CDR3 sequence: CASSLGGRIKKNEQFF. The CDR3 bases are TGTGCCAGCAGCTTAGGAGGGCGTATCAAAAAAAATGAGCAGTTCTTC.

The chain links TRBV6-5 to TRBJ1-2; a possible D gene is TRBD1 (6 bases). V was pared by 7 bases and J by 8 bases, with 20 bases between. From germline, CDR1 is MNHEY and CDR2 SVGAGI. This CDR3 spans 14 amino acids. The DNA for the CDR3 is TGTGCCAGCACACCGAATGCTGGGACAATAGGCTACACCTTC. This sequence encodes CASTPNAGTIGYTF.

V and J are TRBV27 and TRBJ1-3; TRBD1 matches 7 bases. Losses at the gene ends were 0 bases for V and 7 bases for J; bases not matched to a gene: 6. Germline lookup yields CDR1 MNHEY and CDR2 SMNVEV (reference sequence). The CDR3 covers 15 residues. CDR3: CASSLSRTGTNTIYF. In DNA, the CDR3 is TGTGCCAGCAGTTTATCGAGGACAGGCACCAACACCATATATTTT.

V and J are TRBV30 and TRBJ2-7; TRBD2 aligns across 13 bases. The junction had 3 bases not matched to a gene; V was cut back by 3 bases and J by 7 bases. From germline, CDR1 is GTSNPN and CDR2 SVGIG (reference sequence). CDR3 length: 13 residues. DNA for the CDR3: TGTGCCTGGAGGACGACTAGCGGGGGGGAGCAGTACTTC. Protein: CAWRTTSGGEQYF.

This chain joins TRBV28 and TRBJ2-7, with TRBD1 matching over 8 bases. V trimming: 7 bases; J trimming: 1 base; junction bases outside the gene matches: 9. Germline CDR1 and CDR2: MDHEN and SYDVKM. This CDR3 has 15 residues. The CDR3 DNA sequence: TGTGCCAGCATTTCCAGGGGGCCCCCTTCCTACGAGCAGTACTTC. Its protein is CASISRGPPSYEQYF.

In DNA, the CDR3 is TGTGCCTGGAGCCGGGGGACAGTCTTAAATGAAAAACTGTTTTTT. Its protein product is CAWSRGTVLNEKLFF. The chain uses TRBV30 and TRBJ1-4, with 7 bases fitting TRBD1. The CDR3 contains 15 residues. Looked up from germline, CDR1 is GTSNPN and CDR2 is SVGIG (reference sequence). V trimming: 3 bases; J trimming: 5 bases; junction bases outside the gene matches: 9.

This sequence joins TRBV5-6 and TRBJ2-4, with TRBD2 as a possible D gene (5 bases). The CDR3 is made up of 15 amino acids. The ends were cut back, 0 bases at V and 8 bases at J, with 15 bases in the middle. Germline V CDR1 and CDR2: SGHDT, YYEEEE. CDR3 amino acids: CASSLGGYPGDIQYF. The CDR3 nucleotides read TGTGCCAGCAGCTTGGGGGGATATCCCGGGGACATTCAGTACTTC.

The rearrangement joins TRBV3-1 (or the pseudogene TRBV3-2) to TRBJ2-2; 10 nucleotides align to TRBD1. Per the germline V gene, CDR1 is LGHDT and CDR2 is YNNKEL (reference sequence). The CDR3 runs 15 residues. V was pared by 4 bases and J by 5 bases, with 4 bases of the junction left unmatched. The CDR3, as DNA: TGTGCCAGCAGCCCCCGGGACAGGGGAACCGGGGAGCTGTTTTTT. As protein: CASSPRDRGTGELFF.

The sample holds a few counts of this clone. J is TRBJ2-5 and V is TRBV7-3; 7 positions match TRBD2. There are 15 residues in the CDR3. The V gene end was trimmed by 1 base and the J gene end by 6 bases; junction bases not matched to a gene: 8. Germline values: CDR1 SGHTA, CDR2 FQGTGA. In DNA form, the CDR3 reads TGTGCCAGCAGCTTAAGCGCGGGGGAATCGAAGACCCAGTACTTC. It codes for CASSLSAGESKTQYF.

CDR3 DNA: TGTGCCAGCAGCCAAGATCCAGGTCCAGAAGAGCAGTTCTTC. Translation: CASSQDPGPEEQFF. V gene TRBV3-1 (or the pseudogene TRBV3-2) combines with J gene TRBJ2-1, with no clear D. V dropped 0 bases and J dropped 10 bases, with 13 bases sitting between them. CDR1 and CDR2 (germline): LGHDT, YNNKEL (reference sequence). This CDR3 is 14 amino acids long.

This sequence joins TRBV2 and TRBJ1-3; no reliable D call. The CDR3 length is 14 residues. CDR1 is SNHLY, CDR2 FYNNEI, per germline. Trimming shortened V by 4 bases and J by 0 bases, and 7 bases separated the two germline ends. The CDR3 coding sequence is TGTGCCAGCAGTGCCGGTTCCTCTGGAAACACCATATATTTT. It codes for CASSAGSSGNTIYF.

The J gene is TRBJ1-5, the V gene TRBV29-1, with D hard to call. V gave up 1 base and J gave up 9 bases, with 13 bases separating them. Germline CDR1 and CDR2: SQVTM and ANQGSEA. The CDR3 covers 13 residues. CDR3 in DNA: TGCAGCGTTGAAGTCGGCCTGACGGGGCCCCAGCATTTT. Protein: CSVEVGLTGPQHF.

The genes are TRBV9 and TRBJ2-7, with a weak D call TRBD1 (6 bases). There are 16 residues in the CDR3. V was clipped by 3 bases and J by 2 bases, with 18 bases between them. Germline V gene lookup returns CDR1 SGDLS and CDR2 YYNGEE. The CDR3 here is CASSGTGTPFTYEQYF. CDR3 DNA: TGTGCCAGCAGCGGTACTGGGACACCTTTCACCTACGAGCAGTACTTC. Combining the CDR3 with reference TRBV9 and TRBJ2-7 gives the whole variable domain DSGVTQTPKHLITATGQRVTLRCSPRSGDLSVYWYQQSLDQGLQFLIQYYNGEERAKGNILERFSAQQFPDLHSELNLSSLELGDSALYFCASSGTGTPFTYEQYFGPGTRLTVT.

The CDR3 DNA sequence: TGTGCCAGCAGCCGATCCGGGACAGAATTCTATGGCTACACCTTC. This translates into CASSRSGTEFYGYTF. The chain has TRBV7-9 and TRBJ1-2; 7 bases align to TRBD1. The CDR3 is 15 residues long. Germline-derived CDR1 and CDR2 are SEHNR and FQNEAQ (reference sequence). The ends lost 5 bases at V and 4 bases at J; junction bases unmatched: 10.

The rearrangement uses TRBV6-5 and TRBJ1-1; D perhaps matches TRBD1 (5 bases). The V gene's germline CDR1 is MNHEY and CDR2 SVGAGI. The CDR3 has 12 residues. V lost 6 bases, J lost 4 bases, and 9 bases lay in between. In DNA, the CDR3 is TGTGCCAGCAGCGGGGGGAGCACTGAAGCTTTCTTT. Translation gives CASSGGSTEAFF.

The chain uses TRBV28 and TRBJ1-6; D not certain. V lost 6 bases to trimming and J lost 8 bases, with 14 bases between them. The CDR3 runs 14 residues. Per the germline V gene, CDR1 is MDHEN and CDR2 is SYDVKM. This chain's CDR3 is CASRTSGGHSPLHF. The CDR3 DNA sequence: TGTGCCAGCAGGACCTCCGGAGGTCATTCACCCCTCCACTTT. The complete variable domain, with remaining parts taken from reference TRBV28 and TRBJ1-6, reads DVKVTQSSRYLVKRTGEKVFLECVQDMDHENMFWYRQDPGLGLRLIYFSYDVKMKEKGDIPEGYSVSREKKERFSLILESASTNQTSMYLCASRTSGGHSPLHFGNGTRLTVT.

The CDR3 DNA is TGTGCCAGCAGCCGAGGACAGAATCAGCCCCAGCATTTT. Its translation: CASSRGQNQPQHF. J is TRBJ1-5 and V is TRBV7-8; D may be TRBD1 (6 bases). Between the trimmed V and J ends, which lost 5 bases and 4 bases, there was a span of 9 bases. Per the germline V gene, CDR1 is SGHVS and CDR2 is FQNEAQ. The CDR3 has 13 amino acids. Full variable domain (missing parts from reference TRBV7-8 and TRBJ1-5): GAGVSQSPRYKVAKRGQDVALRCDPISGHVSLFWYQQALGQGPEFLTYFQNEAQLDKSGLPSDRFFAERPEGSVSTLKIQRTQQEDSAVYLCASSRGQNQPQHFGDGTRLSIL.

The V and J genes are TRBV5-6 and TRBJ1-2, with D unresolved. Germline loops: CDR1 SGHDT, CDR2 YYEEEE. V dropped 4 bases and J dropped 7 bases, with 17 bases sitting between them. The CDR3 has 14 residues. The CDR3 DNA is TGTGCCAGCAGCAACGTGGAGCTATCGGGTGGCTACACCTTC. Protein sequence: CASSNVELSGGYTF.

This chain joins TRBV28 and TRBJ1-2; 8 bases fit TRBD1. The CDR3 has 19 amino acids. Germline lookup yields CDR1 MDHEN and CDR2 SYDVKM. V lost 5 bases, J lost 2 bases, and 19 bases stayed unmatched. CDR3 DNA sequence: TGTGCCAGCAGTCCATATTTCCCCCTTGAGGCAGGGGGCAACTATGGCTACACCTTC. It translates to CASSPYFPLEAGGNYGYTF.

V and J are TRBV30 and TRBJ1-4; D is possibly TRBD1 (5 bases). Germline CDR1 reads GTSNPN; CDR2 reads SVGIG (reference sequence). The V gene lost 4 bases and the J gene lost 7 bases, with 13 bases spanning the gap. The CDR3 consists of 13 residues. The CDR3 DNA is TGTGCCTGGACCCAGGGAATGGGTGAAAAACTGTTTTTT. This gives the protein CAWTQGMGEKLFF. Drawing the rest from reference TRBV30 and TRBJ1-4, the complete variable domain is SQTIHQWPATLVQPVGSPLSLECTVEGTSNPNLYWYRQAAGRGLQLLFYSVGIGQISSEVPQNLSASRPQDRQFILSSKKLLLSDSGFYLCAWTQGMGEKLFFGSGTQLSVL.

V is TRBV18 and J is TRBJ1-2, with unresolved D. CDR1 and CDR2 from the germline V gene are KGHSH and LQKENI. V dropped 4 bases and J dropped 3 bases, with 18 bases sitting between them. This CDR3 has 16 residues. This CDR3 is CASSRGISQDYYGYTF. In DNA form, the CDR3 reads TGTGCCAGCTCACGAGGGATTTCCCAAGACTACTATGGCTACACCTTC.

The genes are TRBV5-4 and TRBJ2-1; tentatively, D is TRBD2 (7 bases). Germline V gene data show CDR1 as SGHNT and CDR2 as YYREEE (reference sequence). Trimming left V 4 bases short and J 0 bases short, with 17 bases between. The CDR3 is made up of 17 amino acids. This CDR3 reads CASSPGGGFSSYNEQFF. The CDR3 coding sequence is TGTGCCAGCAGCCCCGGCGGGGGCTTTAGCTCCTACAATGAGCAGTTCTTC. The full variable domain, with the rest looked up from reference TRBV5-4 and TRBJ2-1, is ETGVTQSPTHLIKTRGQQVTLRCSSQSGHNTVSWYQQALGQGPQFIFQYYREEENGRGNFPPRFSGLQFPNYSSELNVNALELDDSALYLCASSPGGGFSSYNEQFFGPGTRLTVL.

The rearrangement joins TRBV6-2 or TRBV6-3 to TRBJ2-5; TRBD2 agrees at 11 bases. The V and J ends lost 5 bases and 6 bases, in that order; junction bases with no gene match: 17. CDR3 length: 18 residues. Germline assignment: CDR1 MNHEY and CDR2 SVGEGT. The CDR3 loop reads CASSHLQGLAGGRKTQYF. DNA of the CDR3: TGTGCCAGCAGTCACCTTCAGGGGCTAGCGGGGGGAAGGAAGACCCAGTACTTC.

This clone was detected only once. The chain recombines TRBV11-2 with TRBJ1-2, with a weak D call TRBD1 (6 bases). The V gene's germline CDR1 is SGHAT and CDR2 FQNNGV. This CDR3 is 14 amino acids long. Trimming shortened V by 1 base and J by 8 bases, and 14 bases separated the two germline ends. CDR3 amino acids: CASSLAQGLSGYTF. CDR3 DNA sequence: TGTGCCAGCAGCTTAGCTCAGGGGTTAAGCGGCTACACCTTC.

This clone was seen a single time. Other DNA sequences within the sample encode an identical CDR3. This chain links TRBV9 with TRBJ1-2; D might be TRBD1 (5 bases). The V and J ends lost 0 bases and 2 bases respectively, with 5 bases between them. The CDR3 is made up of 13 amino acids. CDR1 is SGDLS, CDR2 YYNGEE, per germline. The CDR3 sequence: CASSVDRNYGYTF. As DNA, the CDR3 is TGTGCCAGCAGCGTAGACAGGAACTATGGCTACACCTTC.

The chain couples TRBV7-8 to TRBJ2-1, with 8 nucleotides matching TRBD2. V lost 5 bases, J lost 4 bases, and 16 bases stayed unmatched. This CDR3 spans 18 amino acids. CDR1 and CDR2 (germline): SGHVS, FQNEAQ. Here the CDR3 reads CASSPPPTKRGKYNEQFF. DNA of the CDR3: TGTGCCAGCAGCCCGCCCCCCACTAAGCGGGGGAAATACAATGAGCAGTTCTTC.